This TCR beta chain was documented in a study of cytomegalovirus exposure and HLA in healthy donors (dated by TCRdb to about 2017). Background for the entire study: According to a later analysis, one platform produced both the 100 to 150 validation repertoires and the 730 or so repertoires of the first cohort. A separate validation cohort of roughly 120 different subjects was used in addition to the 666-subject first cohort. To predict cytomegalovirus infection status, the study combined high-throughput TCR immunosequencing, statistical association of individual TCRs with disease status, and machine learning. The study aimed to test whether signatures of past pathogen exposure could be identified by cataloging public T cell receptors.

In its sample, this clone was seen once. This receptor's antigen is unknown. It has no much larger one-base neighbor in the sample; base qualities were not kept. Overall study results and their limits: The authors suggested that the approach could potentially be extended to other disease states and immunological phenotypes. The classifier was reported to diagnose cytomegalovirus status with high specificity and sensitivity in both the original cohort and the validation cohort. In a later analysis, TCRs clustered in the first cohort were found to also tend to co-occur in the 130 or so validation repertoires, with roughly 93% of cluster scores above 0. In vitro tests confirmed that a few of the cytomegalovirus-associated TCR beta chains recognize cytomegalovirus antigens. While some public TCRs were present in many individuals, most TCR sequences turned up only very rarely across donors. A later analysis lacked HLA typing for the validation cohort, so it scored co-occurrence in that cohort across all 130 or so repertoires. In the study, about 150 TCR beta chains were listed as associated with cytomegalovirus.

Separate from the approximately 700-subject first cohort, the validation cohort of 120 subjects was the group to which the donors belonged. The library was prepared using the immunoSEQ multiplex PCR assay. The authors' analysis ran thus. A statistical classification framework was built to diagnose cytomegalovirus status from the catalog of TCR beta chain sequences. As stored in TCRdb, this immuneACCESS dataset retains in-frame rearrangements with V and J assigned. A fraction of the clones does not appear; measured against another copy, unresolved V genes explain less than half of the discrepancy, and the remainder lacks a known reason. V and J calls and clone size are copied from that table; D and trimming were computed from the DNA. A total of 200,000 to 300,000 clones appear in this sample, about 86% of them only once. The top ten clones comprise around 1.2% of the sample. Sequences LNHDA (CDR1) and SQIVND (CDR2) are obtained from the germline V gene (reference sequence). CDR3 length: 14 amino acids, cysteine to phenylalanine. Left in the record is the CDR3 DNA by itself, 42 bases read in frame from the first base. Clipping removes 5 bases from V and 6 bases from J, with 10 as the unmatched junction base count.

Sequencing input: PBMCs. This chain is built from TRBV19 and TRBJ2-7, and 7 bases in between align with TRBD2. The sequence was obtained from a woman in her thirties in good health and CMV-seropositive. The CDR3 in this case is CASSPGGTMGEQYF. The base sequence is TGTGCCAGTAGTCCCGGGGGGACGATGGGCGAGCAGTACTTC. Here the CDR3 is joined to the reference TRBV19 and TRBJ2-7 genes, and the full variable domain is: DGGITQSPKYLFRKEGQNVTLSCEQNLNHDAMYWYRQDPGQGLRLIYYSQIVNDFQKGDIAEGYSVSREKKESFPLTVTSAQKNPTAFYLCASSPGGTMGEQYFGPGTRLTVT.